The 28 T cell receptor beta chains below all came from one sample that was sequenced in a study of T cells in Graves' hyperthyroidism and ophthalmopathy. Amplification of TCR beta CDR3 regions used RNA as the template. The HTBI primer set drove a first-round RT-PCR of the TCR CDR3. In TCRdb, the multiplex PCR reads were re-called with MiXCR into one record per CDR3 protein. This table holds hundreds of thousands of distinct CDR3 sequences, about 15% found once. Sequencing was done on a sample of blood. Receptor source: a woman between 50 and 59 years old with Graves' ophthalmopathy.

This clonotype has more than one count but fewer than ten. V is TRBV6-5 and J is TRBJ2-2, with unresolved D. The CDR3 is made up of 13 amino acids. The germline gives CDR1 MNHEY, CDR2 SVGAGI. Trimming stripped 6 bases from V and 10 bases from J, with 15 bases between. CDR3 in DNA: TGTGCCAGCAGAAACAACCCAGGCGCGGAGCTGTTTTTT. Translated: CASRNNPGAELFF.

This clonotype occurred many times. The chain uses TRBV30 and TRBJ1-5; a possible D gene is TRBD1 (5 bases). Trimming cost V 2 bases and J 0 bases, with 5 bases left between them. Germline V lookup: CDR1 GTSNPN, CDR2 SVGIG (reference sequence). The CDR3 runs 13 residues. The CDR3 protein is CAWSRGSNQPQHF. The CDR3, as DNA: TGTGCCTGGAGTAGGGGTAGCAATCAGCCCCAGCATTTT.

This clonotype was counted ten times or more. V gene TRBV7-2 combines with J gene TRBJ1-1; 7 bases are a match to TRBD1. This CDR3 is 15 amino acids long. V dropped 5 bases and J dropped 3; count of bases not matched to a gene: 9. The germline V gene encodes CDR1 SGHTA and CDR2 FQGNSA. The CDR3, as DNA: TGTGCCAGCAGCGCGCACAGGGGTGGGGACACTGAAGCTTTCTTT. It codes for CASSAHRGGDTEAFF. Full variable domain (missing parts from reference TRBV7-2 and TRBJ1-1): GAGVSQSPSNKVTEKGKDVELRCDPISGHTALYWYRQSLGQGLEFLIYFQGNSAPDKSGLPSDRFSAERTGGSVSTLTIQRTQQEDSAVYLCASSAHRGGDTEAFFGQGTRLTVV.

This sequence joins TRBV5-6 and TRBJ2-7; D is possibly TRBD2 (5 bases). This CDR3 comprises 16 residues. V shed 0 bases and J shed 6 bases, with 19 bases lying between them. Germline V gene sequence: CDR1 SGHDT, CDR2 YYEEEE. The DNA for the CDR3 is TGTGCCAGCAGCTTGGGTGCCGGAGGCCCGGGCTCCGAGCAGTACTTC. Its translation is CASSLGAGGPGSEQYF.

This clonotype was seen ten or more times. V gene TRBV2 combines with J gene TRBJ1-2, with TRBD1 matching over 9 bases. The CDR3 sequence is 13 residues long. Germline CDR1 reads SNHLY; CDR2 reads FYNNEI. CDR3 loop: CAKDRGENYGYTF. The CDR3 region has the DNA TGTGCAAAGGACAGGGGCGAAAACTATGGCTACACCTTC.

This clonotype was counted at least ten times. The chain couples TRBV10-3 to TRBJ2-1; 12 bases are shared with TRBD1. Germline lookup yields CDR1 ENHRY and CDR2 SYGVKD. The V segment lost 3 bases and the J segment 5 bases; nucleotides outside the gene matches: 5. The CDR3 covers 16 residues. CDR3 sequence (DNA): TGTGCCATCAGTGATCCGGGACAGGGGGCTGACAATGAGCAGTTCTTC. It yields the protein CAISDPGQGADNEQFF.

The chain combines TRBV7-2 with TRBJ1-6; D not certain. Trimming left V 3 bases short and J 9 bases short, with 18 bases between. This CDR3 contains 16 residues. From germline, CDR1 is SGHTA and CDR2 FQGNSA. The CDR3 nucleotides read TGTGCCAGCAGCTTGGGCCCGGGAGCAGGCAGTTCACCCCTCCACTTT. It translates to CASSLGPGAGSSPLHF.

This clonotype has a count of ten or more. The rearrangement uses TRBV5-1 and TRBJ2-1; D may be TRBD2 (6 bases). Germline V gene sequence: CDR1 SGHRS, CDR2 YFSETQ. V lost 4 bases, J lost 7 bases, and 21 bases lay in between. This CDR3 comprises 16 residues. The CDR3 bases are TGCGCCAGCAGCCTACCCCGAGTAGCGGAGGGAAATGAGCAGTTCTTC. Translated, it gives CASSLPRVAEGNEQFF.

V gene TRBV9 combines with J gene TRBJ2-6; D possibly corresponds to TRBD2 (6 bases). Germline CDR1 SGDLS, CDR2 YYNGEE. V lost 3 bases and J lost 0, with 16 bases in between. The CDR3 is made up of 18 amino acids. Here the CDR3 reads CASSAWGTDYSGANVLTF. DNA for the CDR3: TGTGCCAGCAGCGCATGGGGGACGGACTACTCTGGGGCCAACGTCCTGACTTTC.

The sample holds a few counts of this clonotype. The chain carries TRBV10-3 and TRBJ2-6, with 9 positions matching TRBD1. CDR3 length: 17 residues. The V segment lost 5 bases and the J segment 0 bases; nucleotides outside the gene matches: 5. From germline, CDR1 is ENHRY and CDR2 SYGVKD. CDR3: CAISLTGGNSGANVLTF. The CDR3 DNA is TGTGCCATCAGTTTGACAGGGGGGAACTCTGGGGCCAACGTCCTGACTTTC.

This clonotype was recorded at least ten times. The chain carries TRBV12-3 or TRBV12-4 and TRBJ1-4, with D unclear. The CDR3 length is 13 residues. The V end was cut by 5 bases, the J end by 7 bases, with 11 bases between. The CDR3 nucleotides are TGTGCCAGCAGTATGCGGACGGGTGAAAAACTGTTTTTT. Translating gives CASSMRTGEKLFF.

About this clonotype itself: One base away lies a much larger clone, so this may be a sequencing read error. The J gene is TRBJ2-2, the V gene TRBV14, with D unclear. Germline CDR1 reads SGHDN; CDR2 reads FVKESK. Trimming pared 2 bases from V and 1 base from J, leaving 5 bases between. This CDR3 is 14 amino acids long. The CDR3 protein is CASSQYRNTGELFF. For the CDR3, the DNA is TGTGCCAGCAGCCAATACAGGAACACCGGGGAGCTGTTTTTT.

This clonotype was seen repeatedly, ten times or more. This rearrangement joins TRBV5-6 to TRBJ2-2, with D unresolved. The CDR3 covers 13 residues. CDR1 and CDR2 (germline): SGHDT, YYEEEE. V was cut by 1 base and J by 6 bases, with 7 bases left in between. The DNA of the CDR3 is TGTGCCAGCAGCTTGTCGTATGCCGGGGAGCTGTTTTTT. It codes for CASSLSYAGELFF.

This clonotype was counted at least ten times. J is TRBJ2-2 and V is TRBV5-1; 10 positions agree with TRBD1. CDR1 SGHRS and CDR2 YFSETQ come from the germline V gene. This CDR3 is 17 amino acids long. J gave up 2 bases and V 0 bases, and 4 bases lay outside the gene matches. For the CDR3, the DNA is TGCGCCAGCAGCTTGGCCGGGGACAGGGGTAACACCGGGGAGCTGTTTTTT. It yields the protein CASSLAGDRGNTGELFF. Together with reference TRBV5-1 and TRBJ2-2, the CDR3 gives the full variable domain: KAGVTQTPRYLIKTRGQQVTLSCSPISGHRSVSWYQQTPGQGLQFLFEYFSETQRNKGNFPGRFSGRQFSNSRSEMNVSTLELGDSALYLCASSLAGDRGNTGELFFGEGSRLTVL.

This clonotype was counted between two and nine times. The rearrangement links TRBV24-1 to TRBJ2-2; 7 positions agree with TRBD1. The CDR3 contains 15 residues. The germline CDR1 and CDR2 sequences are KGHDR and SFDVKD. V lost 9 bases to trimming and J lost 5 bases; unmatched junction nucleotides: 11. CDR3 nucleotide sequence: TGTGCCACCGCAAACAGGGGACGGGGAACCGGGGAGCTGTTTTTT. It translates to CATANRGRGTGELFF.

This clonotype was observed a few times. The rearrangement uses TRBV7-9 and TRBJ2-5; D is ambiguous. Per germline, CDR1 SEHNR and CDR2 FQNEAQ (reference sequence). The V end lost 1 base, the J end lost 1 base, and 7 bases lay between the germline ends. The CDR3 is made up of 14 amino acids. The CDR3 region has the DNA TGTGCCAGCAGCTTAGATGCCTCCCAAGAGACCCAGTACTTC. Its translation is CASSLDASQETQYF.

Only a few counts were recorded for this clonotype. The genes are TRBV28 and TRBJ2-7; 8 bases align to TRBD2. The length of the CDR3 is 15 residues. The V and J ends lost 5 bases and 0 bases, in that order; junction bases with no gene match: 6. The germline CDR1 and CDR2 sequences are MDHEN and SYDVKM. The CDR3, as DNA: TGTGCCAGCAGTCCAAATAGCGGGGCCTCCTACGAGCAGTACTTC. Translated, it gives CASSPNSGASYEQYF.

Ten or more counts support this clonotype. V gene TRBV11-1 combines with J gene TRBJ1-1; D is unclear. Germline CDR1 and CDR2: SGHAT and FQDESV (reference sequence). With 3 bases removed from V and 3 bases from J, the gap between germline ends came to 8 bases. The CDR3 contains 13 residues. CDR3 region: CASSFDRDTEAFF. The DNA for the CDR3 is TGTGCCAGCAGCTTCGATAGGGACACTGAAGCTTTCTTT.

This clonotype was picked up a small number of times. The DNA of the CDR3 is TGTGCCAGCAGTTTATTTGGCGTCCCTAACAATGAGCAGTTCTTC. The encoded protein is CASSLFGVPNNEQFF. The V call is TRBV27, the J call TRBJ2-1; D unclear. V gave up 1 base and J gave up 5 bases, with 12 bases separating them. CDR1 is MNHEY, CDR2 SMNVEV, per germline (reference sequence). This CDR3 has 15 residues.

This clonotype was seen more than once but under ten times. The gene calls are TRBV19 and TRBJ1-3, with D possibly being TRBD1 (6 bases). The CDR3 is 17 amino acids. The V gene lost 7 bases and the J gene lost 0 bases, with 19 bases spanning the gap. CDR1 is LNHDA, CDR2 SQIVND, per germline (reference sequence). The CDR3 here is CASTGAGGPVSGNTIYF. In DNA form, the CDR3 reads TGTGCCAGTACGGGGGCAGGCGGCCCGGTCTCTGGAAACACCATATATTTT.

The rearrangement uses TRBV19 and TRBJ1-5; D possibly corresponds to TRBD1 (6 bases). Germline CDR1 reads LNHDA; CDR2 reads SQIVND (reference sequence). The germline V and J ends were trimmed by 7 bases and 0 bases, with 13 bases remaining between them. The CDR3 totals 15 residues. The CDR3 region is CASKDRLYSNQPQHF. The CDR3 region has the DNA TGTGCCAGTAAGGACAGACTTTATAGCAATCAGCCCCAGCATTTT.

In this sample, this clonotype turned up many times. The genes are TRBV7-8 and TRBJ2-2; D remains unclear. The V and J ends lost 2 bases and 2 bases respectively, with 15 bases between them. The germline CDR1 and CDR2 sequences are SGHVS and FQNEAQ. The CDR3 loop spans 17 amino acids. In DNA form, the CDR3 reads TGTGCCAGCAGCTTAATTGGCGGCAGAACAAACACCGGGGAGCTGTTTTTT. Its protein product is CASSLIGGRTNTGELFF. Full variable domain (rest looked up from reference TRBV7-8 and TRBJ2-2): GAGVSQSPRYKVAKRGQDVALRCDPISGHVSLFWYQQALGQGPEFLTYFQNEAQLDKSGLPSDRFFAERPEGSVSTLKIQRTQQEDSAVYLCASSLIGGRTNTGELFFGEGSRLTVL.

This clonotype was counted a few times. This chain uses TRBV5-5 with TRBJ2-7, with 12 nucleotides matching TRBD2. CDR1 and CDR2 from the germline V gene are SGHKS and YYEKEE (reference sequence). The CDR3 is 15 amino acids. Germline trimming cut 3 bases from V and 6 bases from J; bases unmatched to any gene: 7. This CDR3 is CASSSSGTSGSEQYF. For the CDR3, the DNA is TGTGCCAGCAGCTCGTCCGGGACTAGCGGGTCCGAGCAGTACTTC.

In its sample, this clonotype was seen a few times. V usage is TRBV5-6 and J usage is TRBJ2-7; no clear D. V gave up 4 bases and J gave up 4 bases, with 9 bases separating them. The CDR3 totals 12 residues. Germline assignment: CDR1 SGHDT and CDR2 YYEEEE. In nucleotides, the CDR3 is TGTGCCAGCAGCCAAACCACGTACGAGCAGTACTTC. Amino acid sequence: CASSQTTYEQYF.

This clonotype is a singleton in its sample. V usage is TRBV7-2 and J usage is TRBJ2-1; D perhaps matches TRBD1 (5 bases). The germline gives CDR1 SGHTA, CDR2 FQGNSA. V was shortened by 5 bases and J by 6 bases, with 20 bases between the two germline ends. CDR3 length: 16 residues. CDR3 region: CASSPLGLGRGNEQFF. For the CDR3, the DNA is TGTGCCAGCAGCCCCCTGGGGCTAGGAAGGGGCAATGAGCAGTTCTTC. The full variable domain, with the rest looked up from reference TRBV7-2 and TRBJ2-1, is GAGVSQSPSNKVTEKGKDVELRCDPISGHTALYWYRQSLGQGLEFLIYFQGNSAPDKSGLPSDRFSAERTGGSVSTLTIQRTQQEDSAVYLCASSPLGLGRGNEQFFGPGTRLTVL.

This clonotype was detected ten times or more. This chain joins TRBV30 and TRBJ1-1; D gene ambiguous. Germline lookup yields CDR1 GTSNPN and CDR2 SVGIG (reference sequence). The CDR3 has 16 amino acids. Between the trimmed V and J ends, which lost 0 bases and 3 bases, there was a span of 17 bases. Here the CDR3 DNA reads TGTGCCTGGAGTGTTCGATTAGGAGGGATCGACACTGAAGCTTTCTTT. Its protein product is CAWSVRLGGIDTEAFF.

The rearrangement uses TRBV12-3 or TRBV12-4 and TRBJ2-1; 9 bases map to TRBD1. The CDR3 has 17 residues. Trimming cost V 8 bases and J 2 bases; bases outside gene matches: 13. CDR3 residues: CASGGWTGDSPYNEQFF. CDR3 sequence (DNA): TGTGCCAGCGGGGGATGGACAGGGGACAGCCCCTACAATGAGCAGTTCTTC.

The chain links TRBV20-1 to TRBJ2-7; 11 bases map to TRBD1. This CDR3 has 14 residues. V shed 1 base and J 3 bases; nucleotides not matched to a gene: 2. Per the germline V gene, CDR1 is DFQATT and CDR2 is SNEGSKA (reference sequence). Written as DNA, the CDR3 is TGCAGTGCTAGAGCGGGACAGGGGGACTACGAGCAGTACTTC. Encoded protein: CSARAGQGDYEQYF.